This is a list of T cell receptor beta chains from one sample in a study of vaccination effects on CD4 cells after COVID-19. Some clones are missing from TCRdb's copy, which holds only in-frame ones; the method was immunoSEQ multiplex PCR. The table records around 30,000 clones, approximately 72% of them present only once. Their target antigens are unknown. This material consisted of CD4+ T cells from PBMCs cultured with HCoV-229E spike peptides, taken after COVID-19 vaccination. These TCRs come from a human donor who received a COVID-19 vaccine. Both conserved end residues are part of each CDR3. D genes are given only for firm matches. Some rows have no size entry. The others give once, few or many, or a class for an expanded clone.

TRBD1 | NA | TRBJ2-5 | TRBV3-1/TRBV3-2 | TGTGCCAGCAGTCAAAACAGGGGGCATGTAGAGACCCAGTACTTC | CASSQNRGHVETQYF
NA | NA | TRBJ1-2 | TRBV6-5 | TGTGCCAGCAGTAGTGGACAGACGTTCTATGGCTACACCTTC | CASSSGQTFYGYTF
TRBD1 | NA | TRBJ1-2 | TRBV28 | TGTGCCAGCAGTTGGGGACAGATCTATGGCTACACCTTC | CASSWGQIYGYTF
NA | NA | TRBJ2-5 | TRBV11-2 | TGTGCCAGCAGCCCACCAAACCAAGAGACCCAGTACTTC | CASSPPNQETQYF
NA | NA | TRBJ2-1 | TRBV30 | TGTGCCTGGAGTCGACGATACGAGCAGTTCTTC | CAWSRRYEQFF
NA | NA | TRBJ2-7 | TRBV24-1 | TGTGCCACCAGTGATTTCGGTAGCAGGGCCGGGGACGAGCAGTACTTC | CATSDFGSRAGDEQYF
TRBD1 | NA | TRBJ2-7 | TRBV25-1 | TGTGCCAGCAGTGAGACAGGGGGCAAGTACGAGCAGTACTTC | CASSETGGKYEQYF
NA | NA | TRBJ1-2 | TRBV20-1 | TGCAGTGCTACGACGGGTCCTGGCTACACCTTC | CSATTGPGYTF
NA | NA | TRBJ2-7 | TRBV7-2 | TGTGCCAGCAGCTCCGGCCAGGGTTTGTACGAGCAGTACTTC | CASSSGQGLYEQYF
TRBD2 | NA | TRBJ2-3 | TRBV7-2 | TGTGCCAGCGTCTCCCGTTACCTGAGCGGGAGGACAAAGAGGGATACGCAGTATTTT | CASVSRYLSGRTKRDTQYF
NA | few | TRBJ1-6 | TRBV5-1 | TGCGCCAGCAGCTTGGAGCGAACGGACAATAATTCACCCCTCCACTTT | CASSLERTDNNSPLHF
TRBD2 | NA | TRBJ2-1 | TRBV6-6 | TGTGCCAGCAGCGACCGGGGGGGCTACAATGAGCAGTTCTTC | CASSDRGGYNEQFF
NA | NA | TRBJ1-3 | TRBV11-3 | TGTGCCAGCAGCTCATTACCTGGAAACACCATATATTTT | CASSSLPGNTIYF
TRBD1 | few | TRBJ2-7 | TRBV4-2 | TGTGCCAGCAGCCAAGCAGGGAGGACAGGGGGCGAGCAGTACTTC | CASSQAGRTGGEQYF
TRBD2 | NA | TRBJ2-7 | TRBV7-2 | TGTGCCAGCAGCCCAGCGGCTAGCGGATACGAGCAGTACTTC | CASSPAASGYEQYF
TRBD1 | NA | TRBJ2-1 | TRBV19 | TGTGCCAGTACAAGACAGGGGCTTTACAATGAGCAGTTCTTC | CASTRQGLYNEQFF
TRBD2 | NA | TRBJ2-2 | TRBV9 | TGTGCCAGCAGCCCGCGGACTAGCGGGGCGAACACCGGGGAGCTGTTTTTT | CASSPRTSGANTGELFF
NA | NA | TRBJ1-5 | TRBV2 | TGTGCCAGCAGTGGACCGAAACCTCCCTATCAGCCCCAGCATTTT | CASSGPKPPYQPQHF
NA | NA | TRBJ1-1 | TRBV3-1/TRBV3-2 | TGTGCCAGCAGCCAGCGCACCGGCACTGAAGCTTTCTTT | CASSQRTGTEAFF
NA | few | TRBJ2-2 | TRBV7-9 | TGTGCCAGCAGCATAACTAGCTACACCGGGGAGCTGTTTTTT | CASSITSYTGELFF
TRBD2 | once | TRBJ2-1 | TRBV27 | TGTGCCAGCAGTTTGGAACCCCAGCGGGAGTGGTACAATGAGCAGTTCTTC | CASSLEPQREWYNEQFF
NA | once | TRBJ2-3 | TRBV14 | TGTGCCAGCAGCCAAGGTAGCCTGACTAGCACAGATACGCAGTATTTT | CASSQGSLTSTDTQYF
TRBD1 | NA | TRBJ2-2 | TRBV10-1 | TGCGCCAGCAGTGCGGGGACAGGGGGCACCGGGGAGCTGTTTTTT | CASSAGTGGTGELFF
NA | NA | TRBJ2-3 | TRBV5-6 | TGTGCCAGCAATCAGGGAACGCCCACAGATACGCAGTATTTT | CASNQGTPTDTQYF
TRBD2 | NA | TRBJ2-2 | TRBV7-6 | TGTGCCAGCAGCGGACTAGCGGGAGAATATGCCGGGGAGCTGTTTTTT | CASSGLAGEYAGELFF
NA | NA | TRBJ2-1 | TRBV5-4 | TGTGCCAGCAGCCTCGACCCTAGCGCCTACAATGAGCAGTTCTTC | CASSLDPSAYNEQFF
NA | NA | TRBJ1-6 | TRBV7-9 | TGTGCCAGCAGCCGTACGTCCCCGGCCGGATCACCCCTCCACTTT | CASSRTSPAGSPLHF
TRBD2 | NA | TRBJ2-3 | TRBV13 | TGTGCCAGCAGCCCCGAGGCCTTTCGGGGGGGCAAATTCAACACAGATACGCAGTATTTT | CASSPEAFRGGKFNTDTQYF
NA | NA | TRBJ1-2 | TRBV6-5 | TGTGCCAGCAGTTACTCTAGCCCCACAGGCCGATTAGGCTACACCTTC | CASSYSSPTGRLGYTF
TRBD1 | NA | TRBJ2-5 | TRBV5-1 | TGCGCCAGCAGCCCAGGACAGGGACAAGAGACCCAGTACTTC | CASSPGQGQETQYF
NA | NA | TRBJ1-4 | TRBV6-5 | TGTGCCAGCGGAGCGGGAACTAATGAAAAACTGTTTTTT | CASGAGTNEKLFF
TRBD1 | NA | TRBJ1-4 | TRBV5-8 | TGTGCCAGCATCAACTGGGACAGCGGAAATGAAAAACTGTTTTTT | CASINWDSGNEKLFF
NA | NA | TRBJ2-3 | TRBV6-6 | TGTGCCAGCAGTTACCGCGACCCGGGGGATACGCAGTATTTT | CASSYRDPGDTQYF
NA | NA | TRBJ2-7 | TRBV4-1 | TGCGCCAGCAGCCAAGGACAGGGAGGATTGAGAGACGAGCAGTACTTC | CASSQGQGGLRDEQYF
NA | NA | TRBJ1-5 | TRBV6-5 | TGTGCCAGCAGTAAACAGGAAATCAATCAGCCCCAGCATTTT | CASSKQEINQPQHF